The sequence of this TCR beta chain was determined in a study of blood T cell repertoires in COVID-19. Study details: The cDNA or gDNA used as material had been derived from T cells, B-cell-depleted T cells, or PBMCs.

It was during active infection that Seattle patients were enrolled and then longitudinally followed. Produced via immunoSEQ multiplex PCR; TCRdb's table is partial and in-frame only. The sample contains about 200,000 clones, around 83% of which appear only once. The CDR3 covers 13 residues. V was clipped by 7 bases and J by 2 bases, with 8 bases between them. The germline V gene has CDR1 SGHTA and CDR2 FQGNSA. The origin of this receptor is a woman older than 75 with COVID-19, enrolled during active disease. This chain uses TRBV7-2 with TRBJ2-2, with D hard to call. Source material: peripheral blood. The CDR3 bases are TGTGCCAGCAAGCAACTTAACACCGGGGAGCTGTTTTTT. It specifies CASKQLNTGELFF.